Shown below are 31 T cell receptor beta chains from a single sample sequenced in a study of identical twins. TCRdb reanalysed the 5' RACE reads using MiXCR and keeps one entry per CDR3 protein. The table records around 1.7 million distinct CDR3 sequences, around 33% of them present only once. Sample: cord blood. Receptor source: a newborn girl in good health.

This sequence joins TRBV5-6 and TRBJ2-5, with TRBD1 matching 8 bases. V shed 0 bases and J 3 bases; nucleotides not matched to a gene: 10. CDR3 length equals 17 residues. Germline CDR1 is SGHDT and CDR2 is YYEEEE. The DNA of the CDR3 is TGTGCCAGCAGCTTGGCTCGACAGGGGCCGGAAAAAGAGACCCAGTACTTC. Its translation: CASSLARQGPEKETQYF.

The rearrangement joins TRBV20-1 to TRBJ2-7, with 10 bases matching TRBD2. The germline V gene has CDR1 DFQATT and CDR2 SNEGSKA (reference sequence). The CDR3 runs to 15 residues. The junction had 6 bases not matched to a gene; V was cut back by 0 bases and J by 4 bases. Written as DNA, the CDR3 is TGCAGTGCTAGAGATACGGGACTAGCGAGATACGAGCAGTACTTC. It codes for CSARDTGLARYEQYF.

The chain couples TRBV10-2 to TRBJ1-1; D may be TRBD1 (6 bases). The V gene's germline CDR1 is WSHSY and CDR2 SAAADI. The CDR3 length is 11 residues. Between the trimmed V and J ends, which lost 3 bases and 12 bases, there was a span of 11 bases. The chain's CDR3 is CASSDPGDTFF. CDR3 coding DNA: TGCGCCAGCAGTGACCCAGGGGACACTTTCTTT.

The chain links TRBV27 to TRBJ1-2; D perhaps matches TRBD1 (6 bases). This CDR3 region has 17 residues. CDR1 is MNHEY, CDR2 SMNVEV, per germline (reference sequence). Between the trimmed V and J ends, which lost 3 bases and 4 bases, there was a span of 21 bases. The CDR3 region has the DNA TGTGCCAGCAGTTTGTCCTCACTTGGGAGGGGGAGCTATGGCTACACCTTC. Residues: CASSLSSLGRGSYGYTF.

This chain joins TRBV20-1 and TRBJ2-7; D call uncertain. Per germline, CDR1 DFQATT and CDR2 SNEGSKA (reference sequence). The CDR3 is 12 residues long. Trimming removed 6 bases from V and 2 bases from J, with 11 bases in between. The CDR3, as DNA: TGCAGTGCGCGATTGGTCACCTACGAGCAGTACTTC. Its translation: CSARLVTYEQYF.

CDR3 in DNA: TGCAGTGCTAGAGATCGGGTTCGTGTTGAGCAGTTCTTC. Its translation is CSARDRVRVEQFF. J is TRBJ2-1 and V is TRBV20-1; D not resolved. This CDR3 contains 13 residues. Trimming pared 0 bases from V and 9 bases from J, leaving 12 bases between. Germline-derived CDR1 and CDR2 are DFQATT and SNEGSKA (reference sequence).

The chain is built from TRBV24-1 and TRBJ2-3; 7 nucleotides match TRBD2. Germline lookup yields CDR1 KGHDR and CDR2 SFDVKD. Unmatched junction bases numbered 5, after V lost 3 bases and J lost 0 bases. The CDR3 extends over 16 amino acids. CDR3 in amino acids: CATSDGLADSTDTQYF. The CDR3 nucleotides read TGTGCCACCAGTGATGGGCTAGCGGATAGCACAGATACGCAGTATTTT.

This clonotype was counted between two and nine times. The genes are TRBV27 and TRBJ1-5; TRBD1 is a possible D gene (5 bases). Trimming removed 6 bases at V and 0 bases at J, with 12 bases between. Germline V gives CDR1 MNHEY, CDR2 SMNVEV (reference sequence). The CDR3 has 15 residues. CDR3 residues: CASRGGFYSNQPQHF. For the CDR3, the DNA is TGTGCCAGCAGGGGGGGGTTCTATAGCAATCAGCCCCAGCATTTT.

This clonotype was observed a handful of times. This chain links TRBV25-1 with TRBJ1-1, with D tentatively TRBD1 (5 bases). Trimming removed 8 bases at V and 4 bases at J, with 11 bases between. CDR1 MGHDK and CDR2 SYGVNS come from the germline V gene. The CDR3 contains 12 residues. CDR3 bases: TGTGCCAGCGCCTGGGGGGGCACTGAAGCTTTCTTT. Protein: CASAWGGTEAFF.

This clonotype showed up just a few times. This chain connects TRBV20-1 to TRBJ2-1; TRBD2 matches 13 bases. The CDR3 contains 19 residues. CDR1 and CDR2 (germline): DFQATT, SNEGSKA (reference sequence). Trimming cost V 1 base and J 0 bases; bases outside gene matches: 9. The CDR3 DNA follows: TGCAGTGCTAGAGTAGGTGGACTAGCGGGGGCCAGCTCCTACAATGAGCAGTTCTTC. Translated, it gives CSARVGGLAGASSYNEQFF.

The rearrangement links TRBV2 to TRBJ2-7; D may be TRBD2 (6 bases). The CDR3 is 11 amino acids. Germline V gene lookup returns CDR1 SNHLY and CDR2 FYNNEI. V was shortened by 11 bases and J by 1 base, with 9 bases between the two germline ends. The CDR3 reads CAGGLSYEQYF. For the CDR3, the DNA is TGTGCCGGGGGACTTTCCTACGAGCAGTACTTC.

V gene TRBV25-1 combines with J gene TRBJ1-3, with D unclear. This CDR3 spans 17 amino acids. CDR1 and CDR2 (germline): MGHDK, SYGVNS. Trimming pared 7 bases from V and 0 bases from J, leaving 19 bases between. CDR3 residues: CASTRIRGFSSGNTIYF. The CDR3 coding sequence is TGTGCCAGCACCAGAATCCGTGGGTTTAGCTCTGGAAACACCATATATTTT.

This clonotype was recorded a few times. The chain uses TRBV20-1 and TRBJ2-7, with TRBD2 identical over 7 bases. The CDR3 spans 14 residues. The germline V gene has CDR1 DFQATT and CDR2 SNEGSKA (reference sequence). The V gene end was trimmed by 0 bases and the J gene end by 3 bases; junction bases not matched to a gene: 5. CDR3 sequence (DNA): TGCAGTGCTAGAGATCCCCGGACTAGCTACGAGCAGTACTTC. Its protein product is CSARDPRTSYEQYF.

For the CDR3, the DNA is TGTGCCACCAGTGATCAAGCCGGGACAGGCTCCTACAATGAGCAGTTCTTC. It is translated as CATSDQAGTGSYNEQFF. V is TRBV24-1 and J is TRBJ2-1, with 8 bases identical to TRBD1. V was clipped by 3 bases and J by 0 bases; unmatched bases: 6. The V gene's germline CDR1 is KGHDR and CDR2 SFDVKD. CDR3 length: 17 residues.

A note on this clonotype: A much more abundant neighbour one base away suggests this may be a read error. The genes are TRBV12-3 or TRBV12-4 and TRBJ2-5; possible D gene TRBD1, 6 bases. The CDR3 spans 15 residues. V was trimmed by 2 bases and J by 11 bases, leaving 21 bases between them. This chain's CDR3 is CASSLRKYSGTGQYF. Written as DNA, the CDR3 is TGTGCCAGCAGTTTACGGAAGTACTCCGGTACAGGGCAGTACTTC.

The chain couples TRBV7-2 to TRBJ2-3; 10 bases fit TRBD2. V lost 4 bases and J lost 2; bases outside the gene matches: 6. This CDR3 comprises 16 residues. From germline, CDR1 is SGHTA and CDR2 FQGNSA. The CDR3 DNA is TGTGCCAGCAGCTATGATGGGACTAGCGCCACAGATACGCAGTATTTT. It encodes CASSYDGTSATDTQYF.

This clonotype appeared a few times. The chain joins TRBV3-1 to TRBJ1-2; D remains ambiguous. Deletions cut 1 base from V and 8 bases from J, with 11 bases between. Per germline, CDR1 LGHDT and CDR2 YNNKEL (reference sequence). This CDR3 is 13 amino acids long. The CDR3 DNA is TGTGCCAGCAGCCAAGGCGGGTCGAAGGGCTACACCTTC. Translating gives CASSQGGSKGYTF.

This chain uses TRBV6-6 with TRBJ2-7, with 7 nucleotides matching TRBD1. The CDR3 runs 15 residues. From germline, CDR1 is MNHNY and CDR2 SVGAGI (reference sequence). The J segment lost 3 bases and the V segment lost 7 bases, leaving 12 bases of the junction unmatched. CDR3: CASIFTRQGSYEQYF. In nucleotides, the CDR3 is TGTGCCAGCATTTTTACGCGACAGGGAAGCTACGAGCAGTACTTC.

The gene calls are TRBV11-2 and TRBJ1-4, with 9 bases fitting TRBD1. The CDR3 has 21 residues. Germline V gene sequence: CDR1 SGHAT, CDR2 FQNNGV. V lost 2 bases and J lost 3; bases outside the gene matches: 19. CDR3 region: CASSLYRVSGTGRKANEKLFF. In nucleotides, the CDR3 is TGTGCCAGCAGCTTATATAGAGTCTCGGGGACAGGGAGGAAAGCTAATGAAAAACTGTTTTTT.

This chain links TRBV27 with TRBJ2-5; D unclear. Trimming removed 11 bases at V and 5 bases at J, with 6 bases between. The CDR3 runs 9 residues. CDR1 and CDR2 from the germline V gene are MNHEY and SMNVEV (reference sequence). In nucleotides, the CDR3 is TGTGCCTGCCGGGAGACCCAGTACTTC. This sequence encodes CACRETQYF.

This chain joins TRBV6-5 and TRBJ2-3, with 11 nucleotides matching TRBD2. V was clipped by 8 bases and J by 2 bases; unmatched bases: 12. Germline loops: CDR1 MNHEY, CDR2 SVGAGI. The CDR3 contains 17 residues. CDR3 protein: CASRWGLAGGLTDTQYF. The CDR3 nucleotides are TGTGCCAGCCGTTGGGGGCTAGCGGGGGGTCTCACAGATACGCAGTATTTT.

The V gene is TRBV6-1, the J gene TRBJ2-1; the match to TRBD1 covers 8 bases. CDR3 length equals 13 residues. The germline CDR1 and CDR2 sequences are MNHNS and SASEGT. The trim removed 6 bases at V and 8 bases at J, leaving 6 bases unmatched. CDR3: CASRRQGPDEQFF. The CDR3 DNA is TGTGCCAGCAGAAGACAGGGGCCCGATGAGCAGTTCTTC.

This clonotype was counted a few times. The chain carries TRBV27 and TRBJ2-1; 7 positions agree with TRBD2. V lost 2 bases to trimming and J lost 3 bases; unmatched junction nucleotides: 1. The CDR3 spans 14 residues. The V gene's germline CDR1 is MNHEY and CDR2 SMNVEV (reference sequence). The CDR3 nucleotides read TGTGCCAGCAGTTTAAGCGGGGACTACAATGAGCAGTTCTTC. This gives the protein CASSLSGDYNEQFF.

V and J are TRBV6-1 and TRBJ2-7; 9 bases fit TRBD1. The closer fit of TRBJ2-5 to the DNA end suggests the J call may be wrong. The CDR3 runs to 16 residues. Germline V gene data show CDR1 as MNHNS and CDR2 as SASEGT. The CDR3 loop reads CASSVLQGALEETQYF. The DNA of the CDR3 is TGTGCCAGCAGTGTTCTACAGGGGGCCCTCGAAGAGACCCAGTACTTC.

This clonotype turned up a few times. The V call is TRBV10-1, the J call TRBJ1-2; D gene ambiguous. Germline loops: CDR1 WNHNN, CDR2 SYGVQD (reference sequence). V lost 3 bases and J lost 3, with 8 bases in between. There are 13 residues in the CDR3. The CDR3 protein is CASSDEGDYGYTF. The CDR3 DNA reads TGCGCCAGCAGTGACGAGGGAGACTATGGCTACACCTTC.

In its sample, this clonotype was seen a few times. V and J are TRBV20-1 and TRBJ1-5; possibly TRBD1 for D (5 bases). The CDR3 is 15 residues long. V was clipped by 2 bases and J by 5 bases, with 16 bases between them. The germline V gene encodes CDR1 DFQATT and CDR2 SNEGSKA (reference sequence). The CDR3 nucleotides read TGCAGTGCTAGAATGACAGACCAAAGGGATCAGCCCCAGCATTTT. It encodes CSARMTDQRDQPQHF.

The chain uses TRBV14 and TRBJ1-4; no definite D call. The CDR3 spans 14 residues. Germline lookup yields CDR1 SGHDN and CDR2 FVKESK. V was cut by 4 bases and J by 8 bases, with 14 bases left in between. The CDR3 DNA follows: TGTGCCAGCAGCCTCCAAGATTGGTCGGAAAAACTGTTTTTT. The encoded protein is CASSLQDWSEKLFF.

This clonotype has more than one count but fewer than ten. J is TRBJ2-1 and V is TRBV13; 10 positions match TRBD2. The germline V gene encodes CDR1 PRHDT and CDR2 FYEKMQ (reference sequence). Trimming took 2 bases from V and 4 from J; bases not matched to a gene: 8. CDR3 length: 17 amino acids. CDR3 loop: CASSLRRSGGVYNEQFF. In DNA form, the CDR3 reads TGTGCCAGCAGCTTAAGGCGGAGCGGGGGGGTTTACAATGAGCAGTTCTTC.

The V and J genes are TRBV6-1 and TRBJ2-1; no definite D call. CDR3 length: 12 amino acids. Germline assignment: CDR1 MNHNS and CDR2 SASEGT. V was cut by 4 bases and J by 6 bases, with 7 bases left in between. CDR3 residues: CASSAFPNEQFF. CDR3 bases: TGTGCCAGCAGTGCCTTCCCCAATGAGCAGTTCTTC.

This chain connects TRBV20-1 to TRBJ2-3; 10 bases fit TRBD2. Looked up from germline, CDR1 is DFQATT and CDR2 is SNEGSKA (reference sequence). This CDR3 region has 16 residues. With V trimmed by 0 bases and J by 4 bases, 7 bases remained unmatched. CDR3 DNA: TGCAGTGCTAGAGATAGGCTAGCGGGAGAGGCAGATACGCAGTATTTT. This gives the protein CSARDRLAGEADTQYF.

The chain combines TRBV12-3 or TRBV12-4 with TRBJ1-1; D ambiguous. This CDR3 is built from 14 residues. The V gene lost 2 bases and the J gene lost 0 bases, with 7 bases spanning the gap. In DNA, the CDR3 is TGTGCCAGCAGTTTAAACTTGGTGAACACTGAAGCTTTCTTT. It encodes CASSLNLVNTEAFF.